A single sample is the source of the 20 T cell receptor beta chains below, sequenced in a study of Tregs in tolerant kidney transplant recipients (dated by TCRdb to between 2017 and 2020). The method behind the library was the immunoSEQ multiplex PCR assay. TCRdb took over this immuneACCESS table, retaining in-frame rearrangements with V and J assigned. Such tables are incomplete; in checked studies, under half of the missing clones stem from an unresolved V gene, and the remainder is unexplained. This sample holds approximately 69,000 clones; 85% to 90% were observed only once. 0.39% of the sample belongs to the ten largest clones. This sample's time point label indicates: blood sample drawn before combined kidney and bone marrow transplant. Sequencing was performed on CD4+ T cells from blood, taken before the transplant. All receptors derive from a human donor who received a combined kidney and bone marrow transplant.

The chain employs TRBV2 and TRBJ2-2; perhaps TRBD2 as D (5 bases). Germline CDR1 reads SNHLY; CDR2 reads FYNNEI. This CDR3 region has 13 residues. Trimming removed 8 bases from V and 1 base from J, with 8 bases in between. CDR3 region: CASGRGNTGELFF. The CDR3 bases are TGTGCCAGCGGACGGGGGAACACCGGGGAGCTGTTTTTT.

The chain recombines TRBV7-2 with TRBJ2-7; no firm D call. The CDR3 has 16 amino acids. Trimming left V 5 bases short and J 1 base short, with 18 bases between. CDR1 and CDR2 (germline): SGHTA, FQGNSA. The CDR3 is CASSPGWPRPSYEQYF. DNA of the CDR3: TGTGCCAGCAGCCCTGGCTGGCCCAGGCCATCCTACGAGCAGTACTTC.

A single count supports this clone. The V and J genes are TRBV18 and TRBJ1-5; 7 bases are a match to TRBD1. The V and J ends lost 4 bases and 2 bases, in that order; junction bases with no gene match: 11. This CDR3 has 17 amino acids. The V gene's germline CDR1 is KGHSH and CDR2 LQKENI. The DNA for the CDR3 is TGTGCCAGCTCACGTGACAGGGTGAGTTCGGGCAATCAGCCCCAGCATTTT. Translated, it gives CASSRDRVSSGNQPQHF.

V is TRBV28 and J is TRBJ2-3; 12 bases match TRBD2. CDR1 MDHEN and CDR2 SYDVKM come from the germline V gene. With 5 bases clipped from V and 4 bases from J, the junction kept 7 bases outside the gene matches. The CDR3 is made up of 16 amino acids. CDR3 sequence (DNA): TGTGCCAGCAGTCAAAACGGACTAGCGGGACCAGATACGCAGTATTTT. Translation: CASSQNGLAGPDTQYF.

The chain combines TRBV30 with TRBJ2-3; D is unclear. The germline V gene encodes CDR1 GTSNPN and CDR2 SVGIG (reference sequence). The CDR3 loop spans 14 amino acids. V was clipped by 1 base and J by 1 base, with 9 bases between them. The CDR3 is CAWSGHLGTDTQYF. As DNA, the CDR3 is TGTGCCTGGAGTGGACACTTGGGCACAGATACGCAGTATTTT.

This clone was seen just once. The chain links TRBV11-2 to TRBJ2-2; 9 nucleotides align to TRBD2. Per the germline V gene, CDR1 is SGHAT and CDR2 is FQNNGV. The CDR3 has 17 amino acids. J lost 5 bases, V lost 1 base, and 8 bases had no gene match. CDR3 region: CASSLVSRSGRTGELFF. The CDR3 DNA is TGTGCCAGCAGCTTAGTGTCTAGAAGCGGGAGGACCGGGGAGCTGTTTTTT.

V gene TRBV2 combines with J gene TRBJ2-1; 11 bases agree with TRBD2. With 6 bases clipped from V and 4 bases from J, the junction kept 5 bases outside the gene matches. This CDR3 spans 15 amino acids. Germline CDR1 SNHLY, CDR2 FYNNEI. CDR3 coding DNA: TGTGCCAGCAGGGCTACTAGCGGGGGATACAATGAGCAGTTCTTC. The encoded protein is CASRATSGGYNEQFF.

The rearrangement uses TRBV27 and TRBJ2-1; 11 nucleotides line up with TRBD2. The germline V gene has CDR1 MNHEY and CDR2 SMNVEV (reference sequence). V lost 6 bases to trimming and J lost 7 bases; unmatched junction nucleotides: 5. The CDR3 is made up of 14 amino acids. CDR3 coding DNA: TGTGCCAGCAGACTAGCGGGAGACGGTAATGAGCAGTTCTTC. This codes for CASRLAGDGNEQFF.

The rearrangement joins TRBV28 to TRBJ1-4; D remains unclear. Germline values: CDR1 MDHEN, CDR2 SYDVKM. V lost 7 bases, J lost 5 bases, and 8 bases lay in between. The CDR3 length is 12 residues. The CDR3: CASTPRNEKLFF. The CDR3 DNA reads as TGTGCCAGCACCCCCCGGAATGAAAAACTGTTTTTT.

J is TRBJ1-5 and V is TRBV4-2, with D perhaps matching TRBD1 (5 bases). Germline CDR1 reads LGHNA; CDR2 reads YNFKEQ. The CDR3 has 14 residues. Trimming removed 1 base at V and 4 bases at J, with 8 bases between. Here the CDR3 DNA reads TGTGCCAGCAGCCAAGCCAAGGGGAATCAGCCCCAGCATTTT. It codes for CASSQAKGNQPQHF.

This chain connects TRBV7-2 to TRBJ2-5, with 7 bases that match TRBD1. The ends lost 5 bases at V and 5 bases at J; junction bases unmatched: 14. This CDR3 region has 16 residues. From germline, CDR1 is SGHTA and CDR2 FQGNSA. CDR3 region: CASSIQTGMTWETQYF. CDR3 coding DNA: TGTGCCAGCAGCATCCAGACAGGGATGACCTGGGAGACCCAGTACTTC.

The V gene is TRBV29-1, the J gene TRBJ2-5; tentatively, D is TRBD2 (5 bases). This CDR3 has 16 amino acids. The germline V gene has CDR1 SQVTM and CDR2 ANQGSEA. V lost 0 bases and J lost 1, with 15 bases in between. Here the CDR3 reads CSVEDAPAGLQETQYF. CDR3 DNA: TGCAGCGTTGAAGACGCCCCCGCTGGACTCCAAGAGACCCAGTACTTC.

This clone was seen many times. J is TRBJ1-3 and V is TRBV30; the D gene is possibly TRBD1 (5 bases). Germline values: CDR1 GTSNPN, CDR2 SVGIG (reference sequence). Trimming stripped 4 bases from V and 3 bases from J, with 13 bases between. This CDR3 comprises 14 residues. CDR3 DNA sequence: TGTGCCTGGATGTCTTGGGGGGTTGGAAACACCATATATTTT. It is translated as CAWMSWGVGNTIYF.

V and J are TRBV27 and TRBJ2-1; D is possibly TRBD1 (5 bases). Germline CDR1 is MNHEY and CDR2 is SMNVEV (reference sequence). Trimming took 5 bases from V and 4 from J, leaving 18 bases between them. The CDR3 has 16 amino acids. The CDR3 loop reads CASSPPARPGYNEQFF. The CDR3 region has the DNA TGTGCCAGCAGTCCCCCCGCCAGGCCAGGGTACAATGAGCAGTTCTTC.

The rearrangement joins TRBV15 to TRBJ2-7; 7 bases line up with TRBD2. V trimming: 1 base; J trimming: 3 bases; junction bases outside the gene matches: 9. CDR3 length equals 16 residues. Germline V lookup: CDR1 LNHNV, CDR2 YYDKDF (reference sequence). CDR3 DNA: TGTGCCACCAGCAGAGGCTCTAGGCGGGAGAGCTACGAGCAGTACTTC. Encoded protein: CATSRGSRRESYEQYF.

The rearrangement joins TRBV29-1 to TRBJ1-3; D gene uncertain. This CDR3 is built from 11 residues. The germline gives CDR1 SQVTM, CDR2 ANQGSEA. V gave up 7 bases and J gave up 6 bases, with 10 bases separating them. The CDR3 nucleotides are TGCAGCGCCAGGACTGAAAACACCATATATTTT. It encodes CSARTENTIYF.

The chain carries TRBV27 and TRBJ2-7; 8 positions match TRBD1. Germline CDR1 reads MNHEY; CDR2 reads SMNVEV (reference sequence). V shed 6 bases and J 1 base; nucleotides not matched to a gene: 8. The CDR3 spans 15 residues. CDR3 in DNA: TGTGCCAGCAGCTGGAGGACAGGGCATTCCTACGAGCAGTACTTC. It encodes CASSWRTGHSYEQYF.

This sequence joins TRBV28 and TRBJ2-2; TRBD1 agrees at 12 bases. The J segment lost 8 bases and the V segment lost 6 bases, leaving 13 bases of the junction unmatched. The V gene's germline CDR1 is MDHEN and CDR2 SYDVKM. This CDR3 spans 17 amino acids. In nucleotides, the CDR3 is TGTGCCAGCAGACGGAGCGGGACAGGGGGCGCGGCAGGGGAGCTGTTTTTT. As protein: CASRRSGTGGAAGELFF.

The chain joins TRBV6-6 to TRBJ2-5, with unresolved D. Germline CDR1 reads MNHNY; CDR2 reads SVGAGI (reference sequence). Trimming took off 7 bases at V and 2 bases at J, with 5 bases between the two ends. The CDR3 is made up of 11 amino acids. The DNA of the CDR3 is TGTGCCAGCACCACACAAGAGACCCAGTACTTC. Encoded protein: CASTTQETQYF.

V is TRBV25-1 and J is TRBJ2-1; 9 positions agree with TRBD1. This CDR3 is 16 amino acids long. The ends lost 3 bases at V and 8 bases at J; junction bases unmatched: 11. In germline, CDR1 is MGHDK, CDR2 SYGVNS. CDR3 protein: CASSDLSGTGLDEQFF. CDR3 DNA sequence: TGTGCCAGCAGTGATCTCTCCGGGACAGGGTTGGATGAGCAGTTCTTC.